Included here is one T cell receptor (beta chain) sequence, with context. Antigen unknown. The data originate from a study of T cell responses to AZD1222 COVID-19 vaccine. Findings and limits, study-wide: Possibly, clonal diversity was underestimated; donors were largely white British and included more females.

This CDR3 region has 16 residues. Looked up from germline, CDR1 is SGHKS and CDR2 is YYEKEE (reference sequence). V lost 0 bases to trimming and J lost 9 bases; unmatched junction nucleotides: 11. The assay was immunoSEQ multiplex PCR, and TCRdb's table has in-frame clones only and misses some. The repertoire holds approximately 71,000 clones, with about three quarters as singletons. This sample comprised peripheral blood, obtained on day 0 of AZD1222 vaccination. This chain joins TRBV5-5 and TRBJ2-2; 7 bases agree with TRBD1. The sequence was collected from an adult in good health. The CDR3 nucleotides read TGTGCCAGCAGCTTGGACCAGGGGGTTCGAGGCCGGGAGCTGTTTTTT. Translating gives CASSLDQGVRGRELFF.